These T cell receptor beta chains were read from a single sample in a study of regulatory T cells in long-lasting Graves disease. TCRdb re-analysed the multiplex PCR reads in MiXCR, keeping a single row per CDR3 protein. The table includes 400,000 to 500,000 distinct CDR3 sequences, 15% detected once. These same data were also listed under a study on T cells in Graves' hyperthyroidism and ophthalmopathy.

Sample: peripheral blood mononuclear cells (PBMCs), taken at new diagnosis, from a patient treated with antithyroid drugs. Every receptor here comes from a woman in her 40s with Graves disease. CDR3s include the opening cysteine and the closing phenylalanine or tryptophan. Fields, in order: J gene, clone size, D gene, V gene, CDR3 DNA, CDR3 protein. The D gene is left open where the match is weak. Clone size is not always given. Where it is, it says once, few, many or a class for expanded clones.

TRBJ2-7,.,.,TRBV15,TGTGCCACCAGCAGAGATTCAATATCCTACGAGCAGTACTTC,CATSRDSISYEQYF
TRBJ2-3,few,.,TRBV6-1,TGTGCCAGCAGTACGACAGGATTACCGGGTACGCAGTATTTT,CASSTTGLPGTQYF
TRBJ2-1,many,TRBD1,TRBV7-2,TGTGCCAGCAGCTCCGGGACAGGGGGCTATGAGCAGTTCTTC,CASSSGTGGYEQFF
TRBJ2-7,many,.,TRBV5-5,TGTGCCAGCAGCTTGGCCGCCGCAACCTCGATCTCCTACGAGCAGTACTTC,CASSLAAATSISYEQYF
TRBJ2-7,many,TRBD2,TRBV28,TGTGCCAGCAGCCCCTCGGGACTAGCGGGAACTTCTTACGAGCAGTACTTC,CASSPSGLAGTSYEQYF
TRBJ2-3,many,.,TRBV28,TGTGCCAGCAGTTTATCCCCGGAGGGGGGCACAGATACGCAGTATTTT,CASSLSPEGGTDTQYF
TRBJ2-5,.,TRBD1,TRBV2,TGTGCCAGCAGCCAAGACAGGGGGCTGGAGACCCAGTACTTC,CASSQDRGLETQYF
TRBJ2-2,few,.,TRBV24-1,TGTGCCACCAGTGATTTCAGGGGCGCGGACACCGGGGAGCTGTTTTTT,CATSDFRGADTGELFF
TRBJ1-3,.,.,TRBV10-3,TGTGCCATCAGTGAGACCATCTCTGGAAACACCATATATTTT,CAISETISGNTIYF
TRBJ1-6,many,TRBD1,TRBV13,TGTGCCAGCAGCTTCGACAGGGGAGGCTCACCCCTCCACTTT,CASSFDRGGSPLHF
TRBJ2-1,many,.,TRBV7-8,TGTGCCAGCAGCTTAGCGCTCGGCTTTTACAATGAGCAGTTCTTC,CASSLALGFYNEQFF
TRBJ2-3,many,TRBD1,TRBV7-2,TGTGCCAGCAGCCACGGACAGGGATGGACAGATACGCAGTATTTT,CASSHGQGWTDTQYF
TRBJ2-1,few,.,TRBV5-5,TGTGCCAGCAGCGACCCTCTAGTGATCACCTACAATGAGCAGTTCTTC,CASSDPLVITYNEQFF
TRBJ1-1,.,.,TRBV6-1,TGTGCCAGCAGCGGAATAGGGACTGAAGCTTTCTTT,CASSGIGTEAFF
TRBJ2-3,few,TRBD1,TRBV25-1,TGTGCCAGCAGCGACAGGGGACACACAGATACGCAGTATTTT,CASSDRGHTDTQYF
TRBJ2-7,.,TRBD1,TRBV3-1,TGTGCCAGCAGCCAAGCCAGGACAGGCCGAGGGTACGAGCAGTACTTC,CASSQARTGRGYEQYF
TRBJ1-5,many,.,TRBV12-3/TRBV12-4,TGTGCCAGCAGTTTTGCAGATAATCAGCCCCAGCATTTT,CASSFADNQPQHF
TRBJ2-1,many,TRBD2,TRBV6-1,TGTGCCAGCAGAAAACCTTTAAGACTAGCGGGACCCTTTCGCGTCTCCTACAATGAGCAGTTCTTC,CASRKPLRLAGPFRVSYNEQFF
TRBJ1-5,few,TRBD1,TRBV6-2/TRBV6-3,TGTGCCAGCAAAGACAGGGCTAGCAATCAGCCCCAGCATTTT,CASKDRASNQPQHF
TRBJ2-7,few,TRBD1,TRBV3-1,TGTGCCAGCAGCCAAAACAGGGGGCCCTTCTACGAGCAGTACTTC,CASSQNRGPFYEQYF
TRBJ2-7,.,.,TRBV6-5,TGTGCCAGCAGTTATGGGACAACGAGCTTTAAGCAGTACTTC,CASSYGTTSFKQYF
TRBJ1-4,.,.,TRBV5-6,TGTGCCAGCAGCTTGGTCATATCGGAAAAACTGTTTTTT,CASSLVISEKLFF
TRBJ2-2,many,.,TRBV6-1,TGTGCCAGCAGACCCGGGACAACGAACACCGGGGAGCTGTTTTTT,CASRPGTTNTGELFF
TRBJ2-7,many,TRBD2,TRBV27,TGTGCCAGCAGTTACGGGACTAGCGGTTTATACGAGCAGTACTTC,CASSYGTSGLYEQYF
TRBJ1-4,.,.,TRBV6-1,TGTGCCAGCAGTCCGGTGCTCAGACCAACCGAAAAACTGTTTTTT,CASSPVLRPTEKLFF
TRBJ2-1,many,.,TRBV10-3,TGTGCCACCCTTAGGACTAATCGTGGGGATGAGCAGTTCTTC,CATLRTNRGDEQFF
TRBJ2-5,many,TRBD2,TRBV28,TGTGCCAGCAGTTTTGCGGGAGGACAAGAGACCCAGTACTTC,CASSFAGGQETQYF
TRBJ2-5,.,.,TRBV5-5,TGTGCCAGCAGCTTGGGAGTGGGTGACAATGAGCATTTCTTC,CASSLGVGDNEHFF
TRBJ1-1,many,.,TRBV6-1,TGTGCCAGCAGCGCGTCGGGGAACACTGAAGCTTTCTTT,CASSASGNTEAFF
TRBJ2-1,.,.,TRBV7-6,TGTGCCAGCAGCTTAAGATCGGGTACTTACAATGAGCAGTTCTTC,CASSLRSGTYNEQFF